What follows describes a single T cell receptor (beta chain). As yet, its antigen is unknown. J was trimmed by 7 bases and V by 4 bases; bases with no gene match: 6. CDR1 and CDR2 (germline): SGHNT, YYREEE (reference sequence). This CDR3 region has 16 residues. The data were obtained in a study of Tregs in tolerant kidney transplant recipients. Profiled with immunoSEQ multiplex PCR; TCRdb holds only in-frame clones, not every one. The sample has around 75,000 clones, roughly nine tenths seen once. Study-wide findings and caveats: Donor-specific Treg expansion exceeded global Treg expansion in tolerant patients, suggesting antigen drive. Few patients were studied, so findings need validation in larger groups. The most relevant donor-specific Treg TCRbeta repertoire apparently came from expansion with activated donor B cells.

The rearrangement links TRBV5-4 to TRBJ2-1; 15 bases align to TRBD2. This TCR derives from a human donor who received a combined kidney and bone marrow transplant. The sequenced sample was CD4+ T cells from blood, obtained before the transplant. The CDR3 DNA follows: TGTGCCAGCAGCCGTGGACTAGCGGGAGGGAGGAATGAGCAGTTCTTC. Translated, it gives CASSRGLAGGRNEQFF.